Listed here is a single T cell receptor beta chain. The data were obtained in a study of blood T cell repertoires in COVID-19. Turning to the study itself: Acute and convalescent COVID-19 specimens originated in the United States, Italy and Spain. From T cells, B-cell-depleted T cells, or PBMCs came the material, which was cDNA or gDNA.

This CDR3 comprises 15 residues. V was cut by 2 bases and J by 6 bases, with 16 bases left in between. Germline loops: CDR1 MNHEY, CDR2 SVGAGI. Generated by immunoSEQ multiplex PCR, the TCRdb table keeps only in-frame clones and is missing some. Here the sample spans approximately 350,000 clones, around 86% being singletons. Two negative PCRs, clearance, or symptom resolution characterized the recovered Cohort 3 donors. This sequence originates from a woman aged 45-65 years who had recovered from COVID-19. V is TRBV6-5 and J is TRBJ1-2; D unresolved. Sequencing was done on a sample of PBMCs or T cells enriched from blood (not recorded which). As DNA, the CDR3 is TGTGCCAGCAGTTACGGTAGGAATCGGGATCATGGCTACACCTTC. It encodes CASSYGRNRDHGYTF.